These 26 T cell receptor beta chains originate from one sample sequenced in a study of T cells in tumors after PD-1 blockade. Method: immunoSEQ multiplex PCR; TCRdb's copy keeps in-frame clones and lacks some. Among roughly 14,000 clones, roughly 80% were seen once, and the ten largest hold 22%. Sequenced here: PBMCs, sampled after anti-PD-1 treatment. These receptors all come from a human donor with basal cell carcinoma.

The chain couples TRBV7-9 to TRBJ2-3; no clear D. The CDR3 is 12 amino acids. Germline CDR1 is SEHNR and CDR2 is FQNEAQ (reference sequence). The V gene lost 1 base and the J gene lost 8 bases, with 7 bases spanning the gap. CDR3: CASSLGLGTQYF. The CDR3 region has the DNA TGTGCCAGCAGCTTAGGACTGGGTACGCAGTATTTT.

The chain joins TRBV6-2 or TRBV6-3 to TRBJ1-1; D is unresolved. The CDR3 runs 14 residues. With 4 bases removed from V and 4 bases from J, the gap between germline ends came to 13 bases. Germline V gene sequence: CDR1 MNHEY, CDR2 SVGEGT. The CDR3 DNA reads TGTGCCAGCAGTTTACGGCCCCAAGGCACTGAAGCTTTCTTT. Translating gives CASSLRPQGTEAFF.

Written as DNA, the CDR3 is TGTGCCAGCAGTTTCAGGGTCGGCGAGCAGTACTTC. Amino acids: CASSFRVGEQYF. The V call is TRBV28, the J call TRBJ2-7; D is possibly TRBD1 (5 bases). The CDR3 runs 12 residues. Trimming left V 3 bases short and J 6 bases short, with 9 bases between. Per the germline V gene, CDR1 is MDHEN and CDR2 is SYDVKM.

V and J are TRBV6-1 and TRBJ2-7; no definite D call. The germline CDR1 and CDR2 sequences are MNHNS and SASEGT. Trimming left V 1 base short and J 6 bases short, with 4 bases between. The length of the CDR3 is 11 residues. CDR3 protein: CASSEVGEQYF. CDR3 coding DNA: TGTGCCAGCAGTGAAGTGGGCGAGCAGTACTTC.

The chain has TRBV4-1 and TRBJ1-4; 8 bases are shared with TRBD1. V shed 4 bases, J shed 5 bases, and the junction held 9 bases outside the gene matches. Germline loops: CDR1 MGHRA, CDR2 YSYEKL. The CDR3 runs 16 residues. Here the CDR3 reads CASSPPDRERNEKLFF. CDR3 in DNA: TGCGCCAGCAGCCCCCCGGACAGGGAGAGGAATGAAAAACTGTTTTTT.

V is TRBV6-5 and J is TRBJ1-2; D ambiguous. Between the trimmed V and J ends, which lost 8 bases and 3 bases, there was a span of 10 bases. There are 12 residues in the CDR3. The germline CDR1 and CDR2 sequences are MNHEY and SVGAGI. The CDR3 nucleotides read TGTGCCAGCTCTGACGGCGACTATGGCTACACCTTC. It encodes CASSDGDYGYTF.

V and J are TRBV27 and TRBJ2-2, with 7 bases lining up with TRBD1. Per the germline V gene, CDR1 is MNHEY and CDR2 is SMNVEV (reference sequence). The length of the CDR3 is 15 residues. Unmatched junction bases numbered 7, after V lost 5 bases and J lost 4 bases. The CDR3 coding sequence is TGTGCCAGCAGTACCCGACAGGGACGCACCGGGGAGCTGTTTTTT. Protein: CASSTRQGRTGELFF.

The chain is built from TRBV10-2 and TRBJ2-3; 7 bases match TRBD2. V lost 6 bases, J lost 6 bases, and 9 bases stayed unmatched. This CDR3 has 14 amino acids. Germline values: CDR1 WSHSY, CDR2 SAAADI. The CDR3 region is CASRRELGEDTQYF. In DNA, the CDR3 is TGCGCCAGCAGGCGGGAGTTGGGGGAGGATACGCAGTATTTT.

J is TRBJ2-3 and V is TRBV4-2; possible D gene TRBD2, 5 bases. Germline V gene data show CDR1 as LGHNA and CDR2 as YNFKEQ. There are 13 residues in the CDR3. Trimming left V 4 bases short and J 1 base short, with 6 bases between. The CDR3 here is CASSRLRTDTQYF. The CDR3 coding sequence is TGTGCCAGCAGCCGACTACGCACAGATACGCAGTATTTT.

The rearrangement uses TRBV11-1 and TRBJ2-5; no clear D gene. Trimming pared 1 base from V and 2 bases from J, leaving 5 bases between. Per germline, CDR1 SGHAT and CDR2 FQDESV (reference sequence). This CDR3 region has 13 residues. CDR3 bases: TGTGCCAGCAGCTTAGGGTGGCAAGAGACCCAGTACTTC. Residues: CASSLGWQETQYF.

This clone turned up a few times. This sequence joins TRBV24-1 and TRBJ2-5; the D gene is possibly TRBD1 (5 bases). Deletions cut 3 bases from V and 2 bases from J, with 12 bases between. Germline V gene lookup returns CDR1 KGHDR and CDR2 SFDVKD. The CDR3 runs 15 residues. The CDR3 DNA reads TGTGCCACCAGTGATAGCCGACAGAAACAAGAGACCCAGTACTTC. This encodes CATSDSRQKQETQYF.

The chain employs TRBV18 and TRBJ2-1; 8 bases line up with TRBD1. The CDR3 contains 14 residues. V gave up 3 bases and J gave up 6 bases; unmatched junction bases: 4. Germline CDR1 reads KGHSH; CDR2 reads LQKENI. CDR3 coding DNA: TGTGCCAGCTCACCTCGGACAGGGCTCAATGAGCAGTTCTTC. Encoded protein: CASSPRTGLNEQFF.

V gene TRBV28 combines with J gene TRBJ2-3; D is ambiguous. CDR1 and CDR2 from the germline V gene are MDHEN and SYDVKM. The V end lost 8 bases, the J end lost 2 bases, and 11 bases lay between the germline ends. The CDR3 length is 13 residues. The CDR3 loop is CASRDGTTDTQYF. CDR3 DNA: TGTGCCAGCCGAGACGGTACCACAGATACGCAGTATTTT.

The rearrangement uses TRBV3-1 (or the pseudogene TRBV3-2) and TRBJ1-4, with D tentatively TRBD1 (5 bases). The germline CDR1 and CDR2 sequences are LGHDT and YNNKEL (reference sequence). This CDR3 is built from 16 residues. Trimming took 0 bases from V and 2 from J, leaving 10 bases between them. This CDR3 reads CASSQDLGLTNEKLFF. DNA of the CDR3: TGTGCCAGCAGCCAAGATCTGGGACTCACTAATGAAAAACTGTTTTTT.

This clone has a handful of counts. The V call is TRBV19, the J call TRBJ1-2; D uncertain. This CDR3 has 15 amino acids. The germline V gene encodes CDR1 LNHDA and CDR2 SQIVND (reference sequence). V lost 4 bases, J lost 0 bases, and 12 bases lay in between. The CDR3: CASSNSGQANYGYTF. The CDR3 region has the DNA TGTGCCAGTAGTAATTCGGGCCAAGCTAACTATGGCTACACCTTC.

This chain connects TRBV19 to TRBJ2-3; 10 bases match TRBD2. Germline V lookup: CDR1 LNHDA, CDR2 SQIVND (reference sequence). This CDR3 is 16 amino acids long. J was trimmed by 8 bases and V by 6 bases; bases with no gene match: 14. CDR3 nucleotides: TGTGCCAGTAGCCCATCGAAGCGGGAGGGCCGTGGTACGCAGTATTTT. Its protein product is CASSPSKREGRGTQYF.

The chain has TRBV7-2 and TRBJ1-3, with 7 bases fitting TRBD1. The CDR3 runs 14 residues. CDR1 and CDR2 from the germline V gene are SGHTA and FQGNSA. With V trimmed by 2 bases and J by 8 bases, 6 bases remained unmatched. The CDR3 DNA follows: TGTGCCAGCAGCTTAAGGACAGGTGGTGACACCATATATTTT. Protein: CASSLRTGGDTIYF. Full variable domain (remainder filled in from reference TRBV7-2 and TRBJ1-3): GAGVSQSPSNKVTEKGKDVELRCDPISGHTALYWYRQSLGQGLEFLIYFQGNSAPDKSGLPSDRFSAERTGGSVSTLTIQRTQQEDSAVYLCASSLRTGGDTIYFGEGSWLTVV.

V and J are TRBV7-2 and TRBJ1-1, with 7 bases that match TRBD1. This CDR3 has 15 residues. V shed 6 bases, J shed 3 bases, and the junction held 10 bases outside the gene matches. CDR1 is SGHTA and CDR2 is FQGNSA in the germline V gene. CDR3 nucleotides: TGTGCCAGCAGGACCTCGACAGGGTGGGACACTGAAGCTTTCTTT. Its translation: CASRTSTGWDTEAFF.

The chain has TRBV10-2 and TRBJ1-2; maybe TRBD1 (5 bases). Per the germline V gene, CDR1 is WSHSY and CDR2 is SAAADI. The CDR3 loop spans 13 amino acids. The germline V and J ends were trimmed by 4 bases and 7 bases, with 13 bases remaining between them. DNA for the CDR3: TGCGCCAGCAGTGGGCGGGGGAGCGTTGGCTACACCTTC. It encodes CASSGRGSVGYTF.

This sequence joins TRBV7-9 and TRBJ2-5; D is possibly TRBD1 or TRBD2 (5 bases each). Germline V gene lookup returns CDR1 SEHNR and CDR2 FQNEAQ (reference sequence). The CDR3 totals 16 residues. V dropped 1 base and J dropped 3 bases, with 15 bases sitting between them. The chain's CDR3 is CASSLGGFRREETQYF. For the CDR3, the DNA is TGTGCCAGCAGCTTAGGGGGGTTCCGGCGGGAAGAGACCCAGTACTTC.

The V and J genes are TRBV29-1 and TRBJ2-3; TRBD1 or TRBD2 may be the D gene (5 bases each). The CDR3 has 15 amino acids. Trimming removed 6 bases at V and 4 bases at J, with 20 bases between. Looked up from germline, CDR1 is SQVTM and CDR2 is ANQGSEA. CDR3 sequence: CSVTDPTTRADTQYF. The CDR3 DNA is TGCAGCGTGACCGACCCGACTACCAGGGCAGATACGCAGTATTTT.

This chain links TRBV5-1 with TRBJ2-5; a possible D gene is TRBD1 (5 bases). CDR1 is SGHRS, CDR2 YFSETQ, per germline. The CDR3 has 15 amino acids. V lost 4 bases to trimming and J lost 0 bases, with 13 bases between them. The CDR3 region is CASSPQVGDQETQYF. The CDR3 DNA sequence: TGCGCCAGCAGCCCCCAGGTAGGGGACCAAGAGACCCAGTACTTC.

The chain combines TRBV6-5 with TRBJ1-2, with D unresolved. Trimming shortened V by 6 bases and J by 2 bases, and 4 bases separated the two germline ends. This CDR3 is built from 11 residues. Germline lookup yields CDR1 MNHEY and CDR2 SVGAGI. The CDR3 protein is CASRVNYGYTF. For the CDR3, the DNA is TGTGCCAGCAGAGTCAACTATGGCTACACCTTC.

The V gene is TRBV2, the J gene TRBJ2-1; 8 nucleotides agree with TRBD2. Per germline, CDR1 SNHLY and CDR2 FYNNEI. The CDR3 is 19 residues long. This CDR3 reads CPTSDGGAGAGSSYNEQFF. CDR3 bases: TGTCCCACCAGTGACGGGGGGGCGGGGGCGGGGAGCTCCTACAATGAGCAGTTCTTC.

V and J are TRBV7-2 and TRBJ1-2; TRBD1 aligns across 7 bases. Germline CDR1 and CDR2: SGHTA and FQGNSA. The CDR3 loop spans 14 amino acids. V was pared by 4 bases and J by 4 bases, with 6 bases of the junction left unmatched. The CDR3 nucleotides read TGTGCCAGCAGCTCGAAAGACAGGGCCTATGGCTACACCTTC. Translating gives CASSSKDRAYGYTF. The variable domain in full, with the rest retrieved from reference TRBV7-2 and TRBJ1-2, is GAGVSQSPSNKVTEKGKDVELRCDPISGHTALYWYRQSLGQGLEFLIYFQGNSAPDKSGLPSDRFSAERTGGSVSTLTIQRTQQEDSAVYLCASSSKDRAYGYTFGSGTRLTVV.

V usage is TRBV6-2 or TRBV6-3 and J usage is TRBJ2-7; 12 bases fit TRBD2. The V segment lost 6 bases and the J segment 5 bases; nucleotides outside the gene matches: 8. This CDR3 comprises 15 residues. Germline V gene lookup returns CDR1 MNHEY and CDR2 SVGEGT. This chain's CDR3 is CASSEASGGAHEQYF. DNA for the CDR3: TGTGCCAGCAGCGAAGCTAGCGGGGGGGCCCACGAGCAGTACTTC.